A selection of T cell receptor beta chains follows, all from one sample in a study of T cells in Graves' hyperthyroidism and ophthalmopathy. TCRdb re-derived calls from the multiplex PCR reads in MiXCR, one entry per CDR3 protein. Among about 640,000 distinct CDR3 sequences listed, 20% were seen once. Sample: blood. The receptors here all came from a man younger than 45 with Graves' ophthalmopathy. CDR3s include the opening cysteine and the closing phenylalanine or tryptophan. The D gene is left open where the match is weak. Not every row has a clone size; where given, it reads once, few, many or a size class.

d_call	clone_size	j_call	cdr3_length	v_call	cdr3_nt	cdr3_aa
-	-	TRBJ2-1	15	TRBV6-2/TRBV6-3	TGTGCCAGCAGTACCGCAGGGAGCTCCTACAATGAGCAGTTCTTC	CASSTAGSSYNEQFF
-	-	TRBJ1-6	16	TRBV28	TGTGCCAGCAGTTCACGATCGGGACGGACTAATTCACCCCTCCACTTT	CASSSRSGRTNSPLHF
-	many	TRBJ1-2	14	TRBV10-3	TGTGCCATCAGTTGGGACCGAGCTAACTATGGCTACACCTTC	CAISWDRANYGYTF
-	few	TRBJ2-5	15	TRBV7-9	TGTGCCAGCAGCCGTGGGTCCAACTACCAAGAGACCCAGTACTTC	CASSRGSNYQETQYF
-	many	TRBJ2-3	16	TRBV7-2	TGTGCCAGCAGCTTAGAGAGGCTAGCTATCACAGATACGCAGTATTTT	CASSLERLAITDTQYF
TRBD2	many	TRBJ2-2	19	TRBV2	TGTGCCAGCAGTGAAACGGGGCTACTAGCGGGAGGGCGCACCGGGGAGCTGTTTTTT	CASSETGLLAGGRTGELFF
-	-	TRBJ1-2	13	TRBV10-3	TGTGCCATCAGTGAGACCGGAAACTATGGCTACACCTTC	CAISETGNYGYTF
-	few	TRBJ2-1	14	TRBV7-2	TGTGCCAGCAGCTTAGCGCTTCGGCGGTATGAGCAGTTCTTC	CASSLALRRYEQFF
-	-	TRBJ1-2	15	TRBV3-1	TGTGCCAGCAGCCAAGTTGCATCGGCAGACTATGGCTACACCTTC	CASSQVASADYGYTF
TRBD2	few	TRBJ2-1	15	TRBV12-3/TRBV12-4	TGTGCCAGCAGACAACTAGCGGGAGGTGGTGGTGAGCAGTTCTTC	CASRQLAGGGGEQFF
TRBD1	-	TRBJ2-3	17	TRBV18	TGTGCCAGCTCACCGGTGTGGGACAGGGGGCGTCGCGATACGCAGTATTTT	CASSPVWDRGRRDTQYF
TRBD2	many	TRBJ2-5	19	TRBV7-2	TGTGCCAGCAGCTTAGACGCGACCCCCCGGGGGACTAGCAAAGAGACCCAGTACTTC	CASSLDATPRGTSKETQYF
-	-	TRBJ2-7	15	TRBV6-1	TGTGCCAGCAGTGAAGTTGCGGGTACCTCCTACGAGCAGTACTTC	CASSEVAGTSYEQYF
-	many	TRBJ1-1	14	TRBV18	TGTGCCAGCTCACTTCAGACTCCGGGCACTGAAGCTTTCTTT	CASSLQTPGTEAFF
-	few	TRBJ2-1	14	TRBV15	TGTGCCACCAGCAGAGAGGGTAGGATGGAGACCCAGTTCTTC	CATSREGRMETQFF
TRBD2	-	TRBJ2-1	15	TRBV9	TGTGCCAGCAGCGTCCGTAGCGGGAGCTTAAATGAGCAGTTCTTC	CASSVRSGSLNEQFF
-	-	TRBJ1-2	15	TRBV9	TGTGCCAGCAGCGACCCTAGGTTCCCTAACTATGGCTACACCTTC	CASSDPRFPNYGYTF
-	many	TRBJ2-7	16	TRBV6-1	TGTGCCAGCAGTGAAGCGCACGGGGGAGTGGGCTACGAGCAGTACTTC	CASSEAHGGVGYEQYF
TRBD1	-	TRBJ1-2	13	TRBV14	TGTGCCAGCAGCCAAGTCAGGGGGAGCGGCTACACCTTC	CASSQVRGSGYTF
TRBD2	-	TRBJ2-3	14	TRBV7-9	TGTGCCAGCAGCGGCGGGACTAGCGGTTATACGCAGTATTTT	CASSGGTSGYTQYF
-	many	TRBJ1-1	12	TRBV30	TGTGCCTGGACCGGGGCGAACACTGAAGCTTTCTTT	CAWTGANTEAFF
TRBD2	-	TRBJ2-3	14	TRBV9	TGTGCCAGCAGCCAAGGACTAGCGGGAGTTACGCAGTATTTT	CASSQGLAGVTQYF
-	many	TRBJ2-1	14	TRBV7-9	TGTGCCAGCAGCCCCTCCGGGGTCTACAATGAGCAGTTCTTC	CASSPSGVYNEQFF
TRBD2	few	TRBJ2-7	19	TRBV4-1	TGCGCCAGCAGCATACAACTAGCGGGAGGTCGACTGACTTCGTACGAGCAGTACTTC	CASSIQLAGGRLTSYEQYF
-	-	TRBJ1-4	14	TRBV4-2	TGTGCCAGCCAAGAGGGGAGATCTGGTGAAAAACTGTTTTTT	CASQEGRSGEKLFF
TRBD1	many	TRBJ2-7	15	TRBV2	TGTGCCAGCAGTGAAATGGGACAGGGGTTCTACGAGCAGTACTTC	CASSEMGQGFYEQYF
-	few	TRBJ2-7	16	TRBV7-2	TGTGCCAGCAGCTTAGGTGGGCGGGGGCCAAACTACGAGCAGTACTTC	CASSLGGRGPNYEQYF
TRBD1	few	TRBJ1-1	14	TRBV15	TGTGCCACCAGCAGGACAGGGGGGGACACTGAAGCTTTCTTT	CATSRTGGDTEAFF
-	many	TRBJ2-1	16	TRBV7-3	TGTGCCAGCAGCTTATTTACGGGAGCCCCCTACAATGAGCAGTTCTTC	CASSLFTGAPYNEQFF
TRBD1	many	TRBJ1-6	13	TRBV28	TGTGCCAGTGGGGGGGGACAGGGACGCACCCTCCACTTT	CASGGGQGRTLHF
-	-	TRBJ2-1	14	TRBV3-1	TGTGCCAGCAGCCAAGATGTCGCCCGGAACTGGCAGTTCTTC	CASSQDVARNWQFF
-	-	TRBJ1-3	15	TRBV4-1	TGCGCCAGCAGCCAAGGCCGGACCTCTGGAAACACCATATATTTT	CASSQGRTSGNTIYF
TRBD1	few	TRBJ2-2	16	TRBV7-3	TGTGCCAGCAGCTCCACGACAGGGGCGAACACCGGGGAGCTGTTTTTT	CASSSTTGANTGELFF
-	-	TRBJ1-1	16	TRBV11-2	TGTGCCAGCAGCTTGGCCAGAGACCCCTGGAGTACTGAAGCTTTCTTT	CASSLARDPWSTEAFF
-	-	TRBJ1-2	11	TRBV20-1	TGCAGTGCTAGGAACAACTATGGCTACACCTTC	CSARNNYGYTF
-	few	TRBJ2-6	17	TRBV29-1	TGCAGCGTTGAAATACGAGGGTCGGGTTCTGGGGCCAACGTCCTGACTTTC	CSVEIRGSGSGANVLTF
TRBD1	few	TRBJ2-1	15	TRBV7-3	TGTGCCAGCAGCTCATTCGGGACAGGGGGCTATGAGCAGTTCTTC	CASSSFGTGGYEQFF
-	-	TRBJ1-5	15	TRBV6-1	TGTGCCAGCAGTATCGGACAGACTAGCAATCAGCCCCAGCATTTT	CASSIGQTSNQPQHF
-	-	TRBJ2-5	12	TRBV10-3	TGTGCCATGGCCGAGAGGCAAGAGACCCAGTACTTC	CAMAERQETQYF
TRBD1	-	TRBJ1-5	16	TRBV6-6	TGTGCCAGCAGTTACTCAGGACAGGGGGCGCAGCAGCCCCAGCATTTT	CASSYSGQGAQQPQHF
TRBD2	-	TRBJ2-7	16	TRBV20-1	TGCAGTGCTAGAGATAGGTTGGGGACTAGGATCTACGAGCAGTACTTC	CSARDRLGTRIYEQYF
TRBD2	-	TRBJ2-5	15	TRBV15	TGTGCCACCAGCTTCTCAGCGGGGGACGGGGAGACCCAGTACTTC	CATSFSAGDGETQYF
-	many	TRBJ2-7	12	TRBV11-2	TGTGCCAGCACCCTCCTCGGCGACGAGCAGTACTTC	CASTLLGDEQYF
-	few	TRBJ1-5	15	TRBV6-5	TGTGCCAGCAGTTACTCCGGGGGGGCAGGGCAGCCCCAGCATTTT	CASSYSGGAGQPQHF
TRBD2	-	TRBJ2-5	21	TRBV19	TGTGCCAGTAGTATTCGGCCGACCGGGACTAGCGGGGGATTTATCCAAGAGACCCAGTACTTC	CASSIRPTGTSGGFIQETQYF
-	few	TRBJ2-1	13	TRBV20-1	TGCAGTGCTAGAGAGGGCCTGAACAATGAGCAGTTCTTC	CSAREGLNNEQFF
-	many	TRBJ1-1	13	TRBV2	TGTGCCAGCGGGGGGGGTTGGGGCCCCGAAGCTTTCTTT	CASGGGWGPEAFF
-	-	TRBJ2-7	19	TRBV7-2	TGTGCCAGCAGCTTAGAGTCTCGTTTGATAAGGGCGGGACCCTACGAGCAGTACTTC	CASSLESRLIRAGPYEQYF
TRBD1	-	TRBJ2-7	13	TRBV20-1	TGCAGTGCTAGCTCCGACAGGGTCCACGAGCAGTACTTC	CSASSDRVHEQYF
TRBD2	few	TRBJ2-7	16	TRBV6-1	TGTGCCAGCCGAAGTAGCGGGAGGACCCACTCCTACGAGCAGTACTTC	CASRSSGRTHSYEQYF
TRBD2	many	TRBJ2-7	14	TRBV11-2	TGTGCCAGCAGAAGACTAGCGGGGACCTACGAGCAGTACTTC	CASRRLAGTYEQYF
TRBD2	-	TRBJ2-1	16	TRBV6-2/TRBV6-3	TGTGCCAGCAGTATCCGGGGTAGCGGGATTTACAATGAGCAGTTCTTC	CASSIRGSGIYNEQFF
TRBD1	-	TRBJ1-2	14	TRBV6-5	TGTGCCAGCAGTTACGCGCAGGGGGCGACGGGCTACACCTTC	CASSYAQGATGYTF
TRBD2	few	TRBJ2-1	13	TRBV29-1	TGCAGCGTCGCTAGCGGGACCTACAATGAGCAGTTCTTC	CSVASGTYNEQFF
-	few	TRBJ2-7	13	TRBV19	TGTGCCAGTAGGAGCATCGGGAGCTACGAGCAGTACTTC	CASRSIGSYEQYF
-	-	TRBJ2-5	13	TRBV10-1	TGCGCCAGCAGTGAGTCCCTCGGGAAGACCCAGTACTTC	CASSESLGKTQYF
-	many	TRBJ1-2	16	TRBV30	TGTGCCTGGAGTCCTCGGGAGACAACTTCTAACTATGGCTACACCTTC	CAWSPRETTSNYGYTF
-	many	TRBJ1-1	14	TRBV28	TGTGCCAGCACGGGACCGCTCATGAACACTGAAGCTTTCTTT	CASTGPLMNTEAFF
TRBD1	many	TRBJ2-7	14	TRBV28	TGTGCCAGCAGACCGGACAGGATTTACCACGAGCAGTACTTC	CASRPDRIYHEQYF